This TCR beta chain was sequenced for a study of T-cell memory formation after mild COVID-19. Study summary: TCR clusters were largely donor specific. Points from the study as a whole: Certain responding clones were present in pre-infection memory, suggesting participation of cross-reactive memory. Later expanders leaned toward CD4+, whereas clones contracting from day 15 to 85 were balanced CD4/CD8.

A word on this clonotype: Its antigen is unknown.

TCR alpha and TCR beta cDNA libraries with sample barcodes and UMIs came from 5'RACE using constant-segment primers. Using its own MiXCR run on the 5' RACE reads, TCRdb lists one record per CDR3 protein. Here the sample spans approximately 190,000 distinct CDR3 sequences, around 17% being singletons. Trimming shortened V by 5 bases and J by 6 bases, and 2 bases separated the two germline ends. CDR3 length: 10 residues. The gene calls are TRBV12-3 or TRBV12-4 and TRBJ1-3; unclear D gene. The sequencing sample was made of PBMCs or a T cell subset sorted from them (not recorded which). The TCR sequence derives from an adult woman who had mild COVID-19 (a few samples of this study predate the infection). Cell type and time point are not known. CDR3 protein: CASSTNTIYF. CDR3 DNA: TGTGCCAGCAGTACAAACACCATATATTTT.